Listed below are T cell receptor beta chains from one sample, sequenced in a study of CXCR3-negative and CXCR3-positive naive CD8 T cells. Using the 5' RACE reads, TCRdb records one entry per CDR3 protein without DNA. Recorded for this sample: about 110,000 distinct CDR3 sequences. Sequences were obtained from naive CXCR3+ CD8+ T cells from blood. The source of these receptors is a human donor in good health. Some clones in this sample may be carry-over from other donors' samples. Both conserved end residues are part of each CDR3.

v_call	j_call	cdr3_length	cdr3_aa
TRBV7-9	TRBJ2-5	16	CASSDDGGDLQETQYF
TRBV3-1	TRBJ2-2	17	CASSQGIQGAGTGELFF
TRBV14	TRBJ2-7	13	CASSQDSGYEQYF
TRBV30	TRBJ1-6	13	CAWSGQGNSPLHF
TRBV28	TRBJ1-6	14	CASSLSDRASPLHF
TRBV20-1	TRBJ1-5	13	CSAQDRVNQPQHF
TRBV29-1	TRBJ1-3	15	CSVDATGEYGNTIYF
TRBV15	TRBJ2-7	15	CATSRDMQNPYEQYF
TRBV7-6	TRBJ2-3	16	CASSPILAGGTDTQYF
TRBV28	TRBJ2-7	14	CASSSWGNGYEQYF
TRBV5-6	TRBJ2-1	15	CASTSSGGAYNEQFF
TRBV6-2/TRBV6-3	TRBJ2-1	12	CASSIGWNEQFF
TRBV6-2/TRBV6-3	TRBJ2-5	16	CASLGPSANLQETQYF
TRBV20-1	TRBJ2-7	14	CSASSIENSYEQYF
TRBV25-1	TRBJ2-1	15	CASSTGLAFYNEQFF
TRBV12-3/TRBV12-4	TRBJ2-4	16	CASSSHSGGAKNIQYF
TRBV12-3/TRBV12-4	TRBJ1-1	20	CASSRTSQQGSSPLKTEAFF
TRBV29-1	TRBJ2-1	11	CSVAQGREQFF
TRBV13	TRBJ2-7	12	CASSLGSDEQYF
TRBV4-1	TRBJ1-1	15	CASSQEGQGGTEAFF
TRBV19	TRBJ2-3	16	CASSMSTSGGTDTQYF
TRBV6-2/TRBV6-3	TRBJ1-1	17	CASTLETVRAMNTEAFF
TRBV6-5	TRBJ2-1	13	CASSTSGRSEQFF
TRBV14	TRBJ2-1	13	CASSVGWNNEQFF
TRBV11-2	TRBJ2-7	13	CASSLSRGYEHYF
TRBV7-9	TRBJ1-1	13	CASSLSGFPEAFF
TRBV5-4	TRBJ2-1	13	CAIDTYSYNEQFF
TRBV29-1	TRBJ2-3	14	CSVELWLGEDTQYF
TRBV23-1	TRBJ2-2	15	CASTHDRGGTGELFF
TRBV6-5	TRBJ2-1	15	CASSQDRNTYNEQFF
TRBV28	TRBJ2-7	14	CASSLPGVGYEQYF
TRBV29-1	TRBJ1-1	12	CSVMGGRTEAFF
TRBV2	TRBJ2-7	15	CASSERTGATYEQYF
TRBV10-3	TRBJ2-5	12	CAISESPETQYF
TRBV5-5	TRBJ2-7	15	CASSLSGTPAYEQYF
TRBV29-1	TRBJ2-4	12	CSVEDNEVIQYF
TRBV14	TRBJ2-2	17	CASSQEIDGFTDGELFF
TRBV29-1	TRBJ2-5	14	CSAEGRPRAGTQYF
TRBV30	TRBJ1-1	14	CAWSTGTGDTEAFF
TRBV28	TRBJ2-1	15	CASSQIRGSYNEQFF
TRBV21-1	TRBJ2-7	17	CASSKKGQGTGGSEQYF
TRBV6-5	TRBJ2-3	15	CASSNSGTPGDTQYF
TRBV20-1	TRBJ1-1	13	CSASRREGIEAFF
TRBV11-2	TRBJ1-1	15	CASSLQGLLYTEAFF
TRBV29-1	TRBJ2-7	13	CSVERQGGYEQYF
TRBV12-3/TRBV12-4	TRBJ2-1	15	CASSELAGGPDEQFF
TRBV4-1	TRBJ2-7	15	CASSQDHPGTVEQYF
TRBV2	TRBJ2-1	14	CASSGTSGGNEQFF
TRBV29-1	TRBJ2-5	11	CSISALAVQYF
TRBV7-9	TRBJ2-7	15	CASSPSSGPSYEQYF
TRBV5-1	TRBJ2-7	12	CASSNHRDGQYF
TRBV10-2	TRBJ2-1	15	CASSRRQGTYNEQFF
TRBV29-1	TRBJ2-7	14	CSVSMEFTTYEQYF
TRBV7-2	TRBJ2-7	15	CASSLTVSPLYEQYF
TRBV20-1	TRBJ2-7	14	CSARSVSSSYEQYF
TRBV18	TRBJ1-5	17	CASSPRGWNQKDQPQHF
TRBV5-1	TRBJ2-7	15	CASSNYSGGSYEQYF
TRBV29-1	TRBJ2-1	16	CSVEEVGKSSYNEQFF
TRBV7-7	TRBJ2-2	13	CASSPPGTGELFF